This entry lists 20 T cell receptor beta chains sequenced from one sample in a study of blood T cell repertoires in COVID-19. Measured with immunoSEQ multiplex PCR; TCRdb has only the in-frame clones, and not every one. The table lists hundreds of thousands of clones, about nine tenths of them singletons, with around 8% in the top ten. Sequencing was carried out using PBMCs or T cells enriched from blood (not recorded which). These receptors all stem from a woman aged 60 to 75 who had recovered from COVID-19.

The rearrangement links TRBV10-3 to TRBJ2-7, with D tentatively TRBD1 (5 bases). The V end was cut by 2 bases, the J end by 4 bases, with 6 bases between. In germline, CDR1 is ENHRY, CDR2 SYGVKD. CDR3 size: 12 residues. CDR3 DNA sequence: TGTGCCATCAGTGAGACAGGATACGAGCAGTACGTC. Encoded protein: CAISETGYEQYV.

In its sample, this clone was seen once. This chain links TRBV11-2 with TRBJ2-4; no clear D. V gave up 5 bases and J gave up 0 bases, with 11 bases separating them. The CDR3 spans 15 residues. Germline V gives CDR1 SGHAT, CDR2 FQNNGV. The CDR3 here is CASSKTLLAKNIQYF. For the CDR3, the DNA is TGTGCCAGCAGCAAGACTTTGCTAGCCAAAAACATTCAGTACTTC.

This sequence joins TRBV5-8 and TRBJ2-1; 9 bases align to TRBD1. There are 15 residues in the CDR3. Germline V gene data show CDR1 as SGHTS and CDR2 as YDEGEE. V trimming: 2 bases; J trimming: 2 bases; junction bases outside the gene matches: 2. CDR3 in amino acids: CASSLGTGPYNEQFF. CDR3 sequence (DNA): TGTGCCAGCAGCTTAGGGACAGGGCCCTACAATGAGCAGTTCTTC.

In its sample, this clone was seen once. The chain has TRBV29-1 and TRBJ2-3; 11 nucleotides match TRBD2. Trimming took 6 bases from V and 0 from J; bases not matched to a gene: 5. Germline V lookup: CDR1 SQVTM, CDR2 ANQGSEA. The CDR3 consists of 15 residues. The CDR3 is CSVDWTSGSTDTQYF. DNA for the CDR3: TGCAGCGTCGATTGGACTAGCGGGAGCACAGATACGCAGTATTTT.

The rearrangement joins TRBV6-4 to TRBJ2-7, with D perhaps TRBD2 (6 bases). Germline V gives CDR1 MRHNA, CDR2 SNTAGT. Trimming took 7 bases from V and 6 from J, leaving 10 bases between them. The CDR3 is 11 amino acids. The CDR3 reads CASTRESEQYV. CDR3 in DNA: TGTGCCAGCACACGGGAGAGCGAGCAGTACGTC.

The V call is TRBV11-2, the J call TRBJ2-7, with D possibly being TRBD2 (5 bases). This CDR3 has 15 amino acids. Looked up from germline, CDR1 is SGHAT and CDR2 is FQNNGV. Trimming pared 5 bases from V and 5 bases from J, leaving 19 bases between. The CDR3 bases are TGTGCCAGCAGCCCCGATCCGGGGTCCCTGAACGAGCAGTACTTC. Translating it yields CASSPDPGSLNEQYF.

The chain recombines TRBV6-5 with TRBJ1-3, with D possibly being TRBD1 (5 bases). The CDR3 loop spans 16 amino acids. V lost 0 bases, J lost 1 base, and 10 bases lay in between. Germline lookup yields CDR1 MNHEY and CDR2 SVGAGI. CDR3 residues: CASSYSWAGSGNTIYF. CDR3 nucleotides: TGTGCCAGCAGTTACTCGTGGGCAGGGTCTGGAAACACCATATATTTT.

This chain connects TRBV27 to TRBJ1-3; D is undetermined. The V end was cut by 6 bases, the J end by 0 bases, with 6 bases between. Germline V CDR1 and CDR2: MNHEY, SMNVEV (reference sequence). This CDR3 contains 13 residues. CDR3: CASRPVSGNTIYF. For the CDR3, the DNA is TGTGCCAGCAGGCCGGTCTCTGGAAACACCATATATTTT.

The J gene is TRBJ2-2, the V gene TRBV9, with 11 bases aligning to TRBD1. Germline V gives CDR1 SGDLS, CDR2 YYNGEE. The length of the CDR3 is 17 residues. V trimming: 0 bases; J trimming: 4 bases; junction bases outside the gene matches: 5. The CDR3 sequence is CASSVAGGQGGTGELFF. In DNA form, the CDR3 reads TGTGCCAGCAGCGTAGCTGGGGGACAGGGGGGCACCGGGGAGCTGTTTTTT.

The gene calls are TRBV29-1 and TRBJ2-3; 9 positions match TRBD1. This CDR3 has 18 amino acids. Germline V gives CDR1 SQVTM, CDR2 ANQGSEA. After removal of 0 bases from V and 0 bases from J, the junction contained 10 bases not matched to a gene. CDR3 nucleotides: TGCAGCGTTGAAGAGTCCGGGACAGGGTGGTACAGCACAGATACGCAGTATTTT. Its protein is CSVEESGTGWYSTDTQYF.

This chain connects TRBV19 to TRBJ1-1; D might be TRBD1 (5 bases). CDR1 LNHDA and CDR2 SQIVND come from the germline V gene (reference sequence). The CDR3 is made up of 14 amino acids. V was cut by 5 bases and J by 3 bases, with 13 bases left in between. The CDR3 protein is CASSHPGMDTEAFF. In DNA form, the CDR3 reads TGTGCCAGTAGTCACCCAGGGATGGACACTGAAGCTTTCTTT.

V and J are TRBV27 and TRBJ1-6; D perhaps matches TRBD1 (6 bases). The CDR3 runs to 14 residues. The germline gives CDR1 MNHEY, CDR2 SMNVEV (reference sequence). Trimming left V 5 bases short and J 5 bases short, with 10 bases between. The CDR3 sequence is CASSIRQDNSPLHF. CDR3 sequence (DNA): TGTGCCAGCAGTATCCGACAGGATAATTCACCCCTCCACTTT.

As for this clone: This may stem from a read error, because a much larger clone lies one nucleotide away. The chain joins TRBV11-2 to TRBJ1-6, with D hard to call. Trimming cost V 1 base and J 0 bases, with 7 bases left between them. Germline CDR1 SGHAT, CDR2 FQNNGV. This CDR3 comprises 16 residues. The CDR3 coding sequence is TGTGCCAGCAGCTTAGTCCCGAGCTCCTATAATTCACCCCTCCACTTT. Translating it yields CASSLVPSSYNSPLHF.

J is TRBJ2-1 and V is TRBV30; 12 positions match TRBD1. V trimming: 2 bases; J trimming: 11 bases; junction bases outside the gene matches: 7. This CDR3 contains 14 residues. Germline CDR1 is GTSNPN and CDR2 is SVGIG (reference sequence). CDR3 nucleotides: TGTGCCTGGAGTACGGGGACAGGGGGCAACCAGCAGTTCTTC. Translated, it gives CAWSTGTGGNQQFF.

This sequence joins TRBV16 and TRBJ1-2; TRBD1 matches 10 bases. J gave up 3 bases and V 3 bases, and 4 bases lay outside the gene matches. CDR1 is KGHSY and CDR2 is FQNENV in the germline V gene. The CDR3 spans 15 residues. CDR3 nucleotides: TGTGCCAGCAGCCAGGGGACAGGGGACTACTATGGCTACACCTTC. It is translated as CASSQGTGDYYGYTF.

This clone was picked up a small number of times. The same CDR3 is also encoded by other DNA sequences in this sample. CDR3 sequence reads: CASSQGQGYQPQHF. CDR3 in DNA: TGTGCCAGCAGCCAAGGACAGGGCTATCAGCCCCAGCATTTT. The V and J genes are TRBV3-1 (or the pseudogene TRBV3-2) and TRBJ1-5; 7 positions agree with TRBD1. The germline V gene encodes CDR1 LGHDT and CDR2 YNNKEL (reference sequence). The V gene end was trimmed by 1 base and the J gene end by 5 bases; junction bases not matched to a gene: 2. The CDR3 extends over 14 amino acids.

The V and J genes are TRBV21-1 and TRBJ2-7; the D call of TRBD1 is as the table states it, not checked on the DNA. TRBV21-1 is a known pseudogene. This CDR3 region has 16 residues. CDR3 sequence: CASTYRDRNFSYEQYV. CDR3 sequence (DNA): TGTGCCAGCACCTACAGGGACAGAAACTTCTCCTACGAGCAGTACGTC.

The chain has TRBV4-1 and TRBJ1-6; 7 bases map to TRBD1. Germline loops: CDR1 MGHRA, CDR2 YSYEKL. J gave up 4 bases and V 0 bases, and 9 bases lay outside the gene matches. The CDR3 spans 18 residues. This chain's CDR3 is CASSQDPGGKHYNSPLHF. CDR3 coding DNA: TGCGCCAGCAGCCAAGATCCAGGGGGAAAACATTATAATTCACCCCTCCACTTT.

The chain employs TRBV11-3 and TRBJ1-6; 7 nucleotides line up with TRBD1. The CDR3 spans 14 residues. The V gene end was trimmed by 6 bases and the J gene end by 7 bases; junction bases not matched to a gene: 6. Per the germline V gene, CDR1 is SGHNT and CDR2 is YENEEA. The CDR3 DNA follows: TGTGCCAGCAGTTCGGACAGGTGGAATTCACCCCTCCACTTT. Amino acid sequence: CASSSDRWNSPLHF.

The chain links TRBV12-3 or TRBV12-4 to TRBJ2-2; D gene ambiguous. Deletions cut 5 bases from V and 6 bases from J, with 10 bases between. The CDR3 contains 13 residues. In DNA form, the CDR3 reads TGTGCCAGCAGTCCAAGCTTGGCCGGGGAGCTGTTTTTT. It encodes CASSPSLAGELFF.